What follows is one TCR beta chain and its context. The germline gives CDR1 MNHEY, CDR2 SMNVEV (reference sequence). The CDR3 contains 15 residues. The V and J ends lost 5 bases and 6 bases, in that order; junction bases with no gene match: 7. Original data processing: Amplification with reference gene primers provided the estimates of nucleated cell counts. The protocol was immunoSEQ multiplex PCR, while the TCRdb copy is restricted to in-frame clones and leaves out a portion. The DNA gave D and trimming, while V, J and clone size come from that table. The sample lists 150,000 to 200,000 clones, 75% to 80% seen once, with more than 25% in the top ten. The data belong to a study of blood T cell repertoires in COVID-19. Across the whole study: The samples span acute and convalescent COVID-19 from the United States, Italy and Spain. T cells, B-cell-depleted T cells, or PBMCs provided the cDNA or gDNA that served as material.

The TCR was taken from a woman between 65 and 79 years old with acute or convalescent COVID-19. The rearrangement links TRBV27 to TRBJ2-1; 10 bases map to TRBD2. Source material: peripheral blood. CDR3 region: CASSPLAGGSNEQFF. As DNA, the CDR3 is TGTGCCAGCAGTCCGTTAGCGGGAGGAAGCAATGAGCAGTTCTTC.